This is a list of T cell receptor beta chains from one sample in a study of human T cells and chemical hapten exposure. TCRdb re-derived calls from the RACE reads in MiXCR, one entry per CDR3 protein. The sample holds 350,000 or so distinct CDR3 sequences; approximately 6.3% are singletons and the top ten take 7% to 10%. The sample here was whole blood, taken in connection with sensitization to the hapten diphenylcyclopropenone (DPC). The receptors stem from a woman between 18 and 30 years old with alopecia areata. Some clones in this sample may be carry-over from other donors' samples. Both conserved end residues are part of each CDR3. Size is omitted from some rows. Given values are once, few, many or a class for expanded clones.

few	TRBV9	TRBJ1-6	CASSVLTDSPNSPLHF
-	TRBV12-3/TRBV12-4	TRBJ2-7	CASSPQAGGPYEQYF
few	TRBV24-1	TRBJ1-1	CATSEAGSTEAFF
many	TRBV29-1	TRBJ2-1	CSVGGTVEQFF
-	TRBV5-1	TRBJ2-3	CASSLGQSPDTQYF
many	TRBV18	TRBJ2-3	CASSPETGFSTDTQYF
-	TRBV7-2	TRBJ2-3	CASRPGGGAGDTQYF
few	TRBV3-1	TRBJ2-3	CASSQVRILGLAHADTQYF
-	TRBV9	TRBJ2-5	CASSVRGALYQETQYF
few	TRBV5-1	TRBJ1-2	CASSPDSGTNYGYTF
-	TRBV20-1	TRBJ1-6	CSPYGGEGSPLHF
-	TRBV27	TRBJ1-6	CASSPLDRDNSPLHF
few	TRBV7-2	TRBJ1-4	CASSLDRINEKLFF
few	TRBV20-1	TRBJ2-1	CSAAMAGGYNEQFF